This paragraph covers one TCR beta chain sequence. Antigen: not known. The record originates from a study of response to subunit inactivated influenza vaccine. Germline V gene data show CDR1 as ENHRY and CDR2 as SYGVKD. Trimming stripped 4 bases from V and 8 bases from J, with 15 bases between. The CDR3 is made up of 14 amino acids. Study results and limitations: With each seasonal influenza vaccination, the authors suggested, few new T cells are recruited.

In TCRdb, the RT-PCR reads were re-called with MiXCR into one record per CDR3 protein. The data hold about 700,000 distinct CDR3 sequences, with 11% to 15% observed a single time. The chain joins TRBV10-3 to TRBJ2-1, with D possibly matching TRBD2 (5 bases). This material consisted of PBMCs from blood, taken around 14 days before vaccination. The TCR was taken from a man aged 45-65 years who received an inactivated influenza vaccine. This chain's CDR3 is CAISAVGMRDEQFF. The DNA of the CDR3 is TGTGCCATCAGTGCAGTCGGGATGCGCGATGAGCAGTTCTTC.